The 25 T cell receptor beta chains below all came from one sample that was sequenced in a study of tumor-infiltrating lymphocytes in primary liver carcinoma. Making TCR beta cDNA involved approximately 480 ng total RNA and a constant-region primer. Employing slightly modified ARM-PCR, three nested multiplex PCR rounds were run, and these gave rise to the TCR beta libraries. PCR rounds one and two used TRBV1-TRBV30 forward primers with a C-beta reverse primer for approximately 10 cycles each. TCRdb reanalysed the multiplex PCR reads using MiXCR and keeps one entry per CDR3 protein. The sample shows some 180,000 distinct CDR3 sequences, about 60% of them seen only once. The source of the blood RNA was unsorted whole blood, and germline DNA was extracted as well. Sequenced sample: peripheral blood. All receptors come from a man aged 35-49 years with primary liver carcinoma and hepatitis B virus infection.

This clonotype showed up just a few times. The chain carries TRBV4-1 and TRBJ2-3; TRBD2 matches 11 bases. CDR1 MGHRA and CDR2 YSYEKL come from the germline V gene. V shed 1 base, J shed 6 bases, and the junction held 9 bases outside the gene matches. This CDR3 contains 17 residues. CDR3 DNA: TGCGCCAGCAGCCAAGTCATAGCGGGAGGGCCCGAGGATACGCAGTATTTT. It yields the protein CASSQVIAGGPEDTQYF.

The rearrangement uses TRBV5-5 and TRBJ2-1; 8 bases fit TRBD2. Unmatched junction bases numbered 14, after V lost 6 bases and J lost 9 bases. The CDR3 extends over 15 amino acids. In germline, CDR1 is SGHKS, CDR2 YYEKEE (reference sequence). In nucleotides, the CDR3 is TGTGCCAGCAACCGGGCAAGCGGGAGCGGGTTTGAGCAGTTCTTC. Protein product: CASNRASGSGFEQFF.

With respect to this clonotype: This may be a read error: a much more frequent sequence differs by one nucleotide. The J gene is TRBJ2-5, the V gene TRBV10-3; weak D call: TRBD1 (5 bases). The CDR3 covers 12 residues. CDR1 and CDR2 from the germline V gene are ENHRY and SYGVKD. The CDR3 spells CAISTGQESQYF. The CDR3 nucleotides are TGTGCCATCAGCACAGGTCAAGAGAGCCAGTACTTC.

As for this clonotype: One base away lies a much larger clone, so this may be a sequencing read error. The V gene is TRBV11-2, the J gene TRBJ2-5; 10 positions agree with TRBD1. V gave up 5 bases and J gave up 4 bases; unmatched junction bases: 13. This CDR3 contains 17 residues. Germline V gene lookup returns CDR1 SGHAT and CDR2 FQNNGV. CDR3 sequence reads: CASSPDRGLSMGETQYF. The CDR3 DNA reads as TGTGCCAGCAGCCCCGACAGGGGGCTTTCAATGGGAGAGACCCAGTACTTC.

This clonotype occurred a few times. V usage is TRBV6-2 or TRBV6-3 and J usage is TRBJ2-7; D not certain. CDR3 length equals 13 residues. CDR1 and CDR2 from the germline V gene are MNHEY and SVGEGT. V shed 6 bases and J shed 3 bases, with 12 bases lying between them. The CDR3 spells CASSFLLVYEQYF. Written as DNA, the CDR3 is TGTGCCAGCAGCTTCCTATTGGTCTACGAGCAGTACTTC.

This clonotype was counted many times. The V gene is TRBV11-2, the J gene TRBJ2-1, with D possibly matching TRBD1 (6 bases). Trimming took 3 bases from V and 16 from J, leaving 16 bases between them. CDR1 SGHAT and CDR2 FQNNGV come from the germline V gene. The CDR3 contains 12 residues. CDR3 bases: TGTGCCAGCAGCTTCAACCGGGACAACAATTTCTTC. It specifies CASSFNRDNNFF.

This clonotype has at least ten counts. The rearrangement uses TRBV11-3 and TRBJ2-7; unclear D gene. Looked up from germline, CDR1 is SGHNT and CDR2 is YENEEA. The germline V and J ends were trimmed by 5 bases and 7 bases, with 15 bases remaining between them. This CDR3 has 13 amino acids. CDR3 in amino acids: CASSLGAGQEQYF. The CDR3 DNA reads TGTGCCAGCAGCCTAGGTGCAGGTCAGGAGCAGTACTTC.

This rearrangement joins TRBV5-1 to TRBJ2-1; D is unclear. The ends were cut back, 0 bases at V and 7 bases at J, with 20 bases in the middle. Germline V gene lookup returns CDR1 SGHRS and CDR2 YFSETQ. CDR3 length: 17 residues. CDR3 coding DNA: TGCGCCAGCAGCTTGGATGGTGCAACAGTGGGCAGGAATGAGCAGTTCTTC. Amino acids: CASSLDGATVGRNEQFF.

In DNA form, the CDR3 reads TGTGCCAGCAGCTTCCAGGGGAACACCGGGGAGCTGTTTTTT. It codes for CASSFQGNTGELFF. V gene TRBV5-5 combines with J gene TRBJ2-2; maybe TRBD1 (5 bases). The germline V and J ends were trimmed by 2 bases and 1 base, with 6 bases remaining between them. The CDR3 consists of 14 residues. Germline V gene data show CDR1 as SGHKS and CDR2 as YYEKEE (reference sequence).

This clonotype came up many times. The chain carries TRBV29-1 and TRBJ2-3; maybe TRBD1 (6 bases). Trimming removed 6 bases at V and 5 bases at J, with 18 bases between. The CDR3 consists of 14 residues. The germline V gene encodes CDR1 SQVTM and CDR2 ANQGSEA. This CDR3 is CSVRRQGTIDTQYF. As DNA, the CDR3 is TGCAGCGTCCGACGGCAGGGGACGATAGATACGCAGTATTTT.

Concerning this clonotype itself: One base away lies a much larger clone, so this may be a sequencing read error. The chain is built from TRBV29-1 and TRBJ2-7, with TRBD2 as a possible D gene (5 bases). The CDR3 is 12 amino acids. The V and J ends lost 4 bases and 3 bases respectively, with 10 bases between them. CDR1 is SQVTM, CDR2 ANQGSEA, per germline. The CDR3 spells CSVGEGLYEQYF. CDR3 nucleotides: TGCAGCGTTGGCGAGGGCCTCTACGAGCAGTACTTC.

This clonotype was recorded a few times. The CDR3 sequence is CASSPPRGQSGTEAFF. The CDR3 DNA is TGTGCCAGCAGTCCACCCAGGGGGCAATCGGGCACTGAAGCTTTCTTT. The rearrangement links TRBV28 to TRBJ1-1, with TRBD1 matching over 8 bases. The ends lost 5 bases at V and 4 bases at J; junction bases unmatched: 12. The V gene's germline CDR1 is MDHEN and CDR2 SYDVKM. The CDR3 has 16 amino acids.

As to this clonotype: This could be a read error, since a much larger clone is one nucleotide away. The chain uses TRBV29-1 and TRBJ2-1; possible D gene TRBD2, 5 bases. Germline CDR1 SQVTM, CDR2 ANQGSEA. The CDR3 is made up of 12 amino acids. The V and J ends lost 7 bases and 7 bases respectively, with 14 bases between them. The CDR3 DNA reads as TGCAGCGCTGATCGGACTTCAAATGAGCAGTTCTTC. It specifies CSADRTSNEQFF.

To note about this clonotype: No conserved phenylalanine or tryptophan ends this CDR3, so it is likely a read error. V is TRBV11-2 and J is TRBJ1-4, with TRBD1 identical over 10 bases. CDR1 SGHAT and CDR2 FQNNGV come from the germline V gene. V trimming: 6 bases; J trimming: 7 bases; junction bases outside the gene matches: 11. The CDR3 is 16 residues long. CDR3: CASSPGTGEGTEKLFS. The CDR3 nucleotides are TGTGCCAGCAGTCCCGGGACAGGGGAAGGCACTGAAAAACTGTTTTCT.

This clonotype turned up a few times. CDR3 amino acids: CAISEPNTEAFF. CDR3 nucleotides: TGTGCCATCAGTGAGCCGAACACTGAAGCTTTCTTT. The J gene is TRBJ1-1, the V gene TRBV10-3; no reliable D call. The length of the CDR3 is 12 residues. The germline CDR1 and CDR2 sequences are ENHRY and SYGVKD. Trimming took off 2 bases at V and 1 base at J, with 2 bases between the two ends.

Note on this clonotype: One junction end disagrees with the germline gene, perhaps due to a read error. This rearrangement joins TRBV6-1 to TRBJ2-7; D possibly matches TRBD1 or TRBD2 (5 bases each). The CDR3 loop spans 12 amino acids. Germline assignment: CDR1 MNHNS and CDR2 SASEGT. CDR3 nucleotide sequence: TGTGCCATCCGGGACGGCTTCCTCGAGCAGTATTTC. The encoded protein is CAIRDGFLEQYF.

The V gene is TRBV5-4, the J gene TRBJ1-2; 7 bases agree with TRBD1. J was trimmed by 6 bases and V by 4 bases; bases with no gene match: 6. The CDR3 length is 13 residues. CDR1 and CDR2 from the germline V gene are SGHNT and YYREEE (reference sequence). CDR3 sequence reads: CASSTSTGDGYTF. CDR3 sequence (DNA): TGTGCCAGCAGCACCTCTACAGGGGATGGCTACACCTTC.

The sample holds a few counts of this clonotype. In DNA, the CDR3 is TGTGCCAGCACGTCGGGACAGGTGGATAATGAGCAGTTCTTC. Translated: CASTSGQVDNEQFF. The V call is TRBV12-3 or TRBV12-4, the J call TRBJ2-1; 8 positions agree with TRBD1. After removal of 7 bases from V and 7 bases from J, the junction contained 9 bases not matched to a gene. This CDR3 comprises 14 residues.

This chain uses TRBV1 with TRBJ1-1. TRBV1 is a listed pseudogene. This CDR3 spans 10 amino acids. CDR3 sequence reads: CTSVAFEAFF. In nucleotides, the CDR3 is TGCACCAGCGTGGCGTTTGAAGCTTTCTTT.

This clonotype was detected only a few times. This sequence joins TRBV11-2 and TRBJ2-1, with a weak D call TRBD2 (5 bases). Germline values: CDR1 SGHAT, CDR2 FQNNGV. V gave up 5 bases and J gave up 1 base, with 18 bases separating them. There are 17 residues in the CDR3. The CDR3 DNA reads TGTGCCAGCAGCCCACCCCCCCCGGGAACTTCCTACAATGAGCAGTTCTTC. Protein product: CASSPPPPGTSYNEQFF.

The gene calls are TRBV10-3 and TRBJ2-1, with 7 nucleotides matching TRBD1. The CDR3 runs to 14 residues. Trimming removed 6 bases from V and 10 bases from J; junction bases left unmatched: 12. Germline-derived CDR1 and CDR2 are ENHRY and SYGVKD. The CDR3 nucleotides are TGTGCCATCAGGACAGGGCCCGTTGGTGAAGAGCAGTTCTTC. It translates to CAIRTGPVGEEQFF.

This chain connects TRBV5-5 to TRBJ1-3; no definite D call. Germline-derived CDR1 and CDR2 are SGHKS and YYEKEE (reference sequence). The CDR3 sequence is 16 residues long. V lost 4 bases and J 0 bases, leaving 14 bases between the germline ends. CDR3 DNA sequence: TGTGCCAGCAGCCACCCCTCGACTCTCTCTGGAAACACCATATATTTT. Translating gives CASSHPSTLSGNTIYF.

This clonotype was found a few times. V and J are TRBV6-1 and TRBJ2-1, with D possibly being TRBD1 or TRBD2 (5 bases each). V lost 6 bases to trimming and J lost 3 bases, with 12 bases between them. The length of the CDR3 is 14 residues. From germline, CDR1 is MNHNS and CDR2 SASEGT. The CDR3 region has the DNA TGTGCCAGCAGGGGGGAACAGTACTACAATGAGCAGTTCTTC. Protein product: CASRGEQYYNEQFF.

V usage is TRBV4-1 and J usage is TRBJ1-5, with D perhaps being TRBD1 or TRBD2 (5 bases each). TRBJ2-3 matches the DNA end more closely, so the J call is doubtful. Germline CDR1 MGHRA, CDR2 YSYEKL. The CDR3 loop spans 16 amino acids. In DNA, the CDR3 is TGCGCCAGCAGCCATGACCACCAGGGATGGGACCAGCCCCAGTATTTT. Translated: CASSHDHQGWDQPQYF.

The table lists this clonotype with a few counts. The chain joins TRBV4-1 to TRBJ2-7; D is perhaps TRBD2 (6 bases). Trimming stripped 4 bases from V and 2 bases from J, with 12 bases between. The CDR3 is 14 amino acids. Germline CDR1 and CDR2: MGHRA and YSYEKL. DNA of the CDR3: TGCGCCAGCAGCCCCCCGGGGGTAACCTACGAGCAGTACTTC. The encoded protein is CASSPPGVTYEQYF.